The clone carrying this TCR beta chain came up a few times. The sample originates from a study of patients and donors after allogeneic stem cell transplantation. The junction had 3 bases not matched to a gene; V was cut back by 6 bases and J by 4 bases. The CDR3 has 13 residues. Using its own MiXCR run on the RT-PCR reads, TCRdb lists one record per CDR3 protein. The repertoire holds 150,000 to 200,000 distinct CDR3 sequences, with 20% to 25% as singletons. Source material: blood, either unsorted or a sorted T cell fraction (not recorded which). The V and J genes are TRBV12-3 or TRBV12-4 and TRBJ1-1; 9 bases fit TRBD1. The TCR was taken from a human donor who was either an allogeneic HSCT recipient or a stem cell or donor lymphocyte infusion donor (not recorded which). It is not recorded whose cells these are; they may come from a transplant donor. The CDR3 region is CASSYRGPTEAFF. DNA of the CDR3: TGTGCCAGCAGCTACAGGGGGCCCACTGAAGCTTTCTTT.